This T cell receptor beta chain was retrieved from a study of T cells in Graves' hyperthyroidism and ophthalmopathy. Study findings and constraints: Model output signaled ophthalmopathy a median roughly 6.1 months ahead of onset. Most thyroid clonotypes with frequency above 0.001 were detected in blood.

Uncontrolled infection, other autoimmune disease, pregnancy or lactation led to exclusion. This clonotype was recorded many times. Its antigen is unidentified. CDR1 is SGHTS and CDR2 is YDEGEE in the germline V gene. CDR3 length: 15 amino acids. V trimming: 0 bases; J trimming: 4 bases; junction bases outside the gene matches: 6. RNA transcripts yielded amplified TCR beta CDR3 regions. When the TCR CDR3 underwent first-round RT-PCR, the HTBI primer set was used. TCRdb re-called the multiplex PCR reads with MiXCR, one entry per CDR3 protein. This sample yields a few hundred thousand distinct CDR3 sequences, of which about 13% are seen a single time; 9.2% belongs to the top ten.

The chain uses TRBV5-8 and TRBJ1-2; TRBD1 matches 7 bases. Sequenced material: blood. This sequence was found in a woman aged 18-30 years with Graves' hyperthyroidism. CDR3: CASSLGAGTVYGYTF. The CDR3 DNA sequence: TGTGCCAGCAGCTTGGGAGCCGGGACAGTCTATGGCTACACCTTC. The whole variable domain, remainder taken from reference TRBV5-8 and TRBJ1-2, is EAGVTQSPTHLIKTRGQQATLRCSPISGHTSVYWYQQALGLGLQFLLWYDEGEERNRGNFPPRFSGRQFPNYSSELNVNALELEDSALYLCASSLGAGTVYGYTFGSGTRLTVV.